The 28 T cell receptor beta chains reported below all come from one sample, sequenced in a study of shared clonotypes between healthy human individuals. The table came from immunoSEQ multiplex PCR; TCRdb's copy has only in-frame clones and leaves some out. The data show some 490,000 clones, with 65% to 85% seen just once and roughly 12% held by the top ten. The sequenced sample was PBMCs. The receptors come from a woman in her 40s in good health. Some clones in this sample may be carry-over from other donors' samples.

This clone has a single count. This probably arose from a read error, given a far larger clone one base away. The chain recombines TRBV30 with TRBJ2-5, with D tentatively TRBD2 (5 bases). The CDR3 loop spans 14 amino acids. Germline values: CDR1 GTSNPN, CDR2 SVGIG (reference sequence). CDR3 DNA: TGTGCCTGGAGTGAAGGAGGCAGTCAAGAGGCCCAGTACTTC. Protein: CAWSEGGSQEAQYF.

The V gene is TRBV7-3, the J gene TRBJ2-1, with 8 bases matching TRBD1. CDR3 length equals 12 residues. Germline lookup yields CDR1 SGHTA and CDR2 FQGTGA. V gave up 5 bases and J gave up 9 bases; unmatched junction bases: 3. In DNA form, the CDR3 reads TGTGCCAGCAGCGGACAGGGTGGTGAGCAGTTCTTC. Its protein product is CASSGQGGEQFF. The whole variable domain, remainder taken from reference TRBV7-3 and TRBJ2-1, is GAGVSQTPSNKVTEKGKYVELRCDPISGHTALYWYRQSLGQGPEFLIYFQGTGAADDSGLPNDRFFAVRPEGSVSTLKIQRTERGDSAVYLCASSGQGGEQFFGPGTRLTVL.

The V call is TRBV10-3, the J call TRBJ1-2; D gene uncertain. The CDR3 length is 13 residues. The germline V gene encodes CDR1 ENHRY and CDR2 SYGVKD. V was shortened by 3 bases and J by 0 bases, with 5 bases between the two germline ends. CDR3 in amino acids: CAISDQTNYGYTF. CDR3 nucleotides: TGTGCCATCAGTGACCAAACTAACTATGGCTACACCTTC.

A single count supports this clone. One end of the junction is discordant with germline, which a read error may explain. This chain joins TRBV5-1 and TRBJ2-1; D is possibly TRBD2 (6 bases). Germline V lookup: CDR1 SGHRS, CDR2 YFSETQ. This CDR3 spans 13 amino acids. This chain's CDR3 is CASHRDSHNEQFF. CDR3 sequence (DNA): TGCGCCAGTCACCGGGACTCCCACAATGAGCAGTTCTTC. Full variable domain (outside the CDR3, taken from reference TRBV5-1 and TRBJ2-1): KAGVTQTPRYLIKTRGQQVTLSCSPISGHRSVSWYQQTPGQGLQFLFEYFSETQRNKGNFPGRFSGRQFSNSRSEMNVSTLELGDSALYLCASHRDSHNEQFFGPGTRLTVL.

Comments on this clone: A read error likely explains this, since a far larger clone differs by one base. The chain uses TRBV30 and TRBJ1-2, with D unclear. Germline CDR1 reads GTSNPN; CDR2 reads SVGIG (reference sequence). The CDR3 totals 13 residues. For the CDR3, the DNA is TGTGCCTGGAGTCTTACCGCAACACTTGGCCACACCTTC. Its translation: CAWSLTATLGHTF.

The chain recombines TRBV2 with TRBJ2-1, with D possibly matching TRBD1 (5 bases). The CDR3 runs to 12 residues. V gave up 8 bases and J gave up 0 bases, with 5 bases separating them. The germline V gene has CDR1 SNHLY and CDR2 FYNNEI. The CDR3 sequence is CASGASYNEQFF. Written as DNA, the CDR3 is TGTGCCAGCGGGGCCTCCTACAATGAGCAGTTCTTC.

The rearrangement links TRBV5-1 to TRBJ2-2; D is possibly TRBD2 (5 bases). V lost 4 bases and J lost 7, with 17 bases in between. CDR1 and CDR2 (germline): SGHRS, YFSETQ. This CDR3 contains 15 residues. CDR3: CASSPDLTRLGELFF. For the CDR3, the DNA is TGCGCCAGCAGCCCGGACTTGACAAGGCTCGGGGAGCTGTTTTTT.

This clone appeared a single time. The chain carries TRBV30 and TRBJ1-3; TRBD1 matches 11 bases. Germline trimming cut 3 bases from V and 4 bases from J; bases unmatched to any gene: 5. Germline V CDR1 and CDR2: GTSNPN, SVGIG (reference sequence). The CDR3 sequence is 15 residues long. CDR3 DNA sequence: TGTGCCTGGAGCGGGACAGGGGGAGCAGGAAACACCATATATTTT. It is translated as CAWSGTGGAGNTIYF.

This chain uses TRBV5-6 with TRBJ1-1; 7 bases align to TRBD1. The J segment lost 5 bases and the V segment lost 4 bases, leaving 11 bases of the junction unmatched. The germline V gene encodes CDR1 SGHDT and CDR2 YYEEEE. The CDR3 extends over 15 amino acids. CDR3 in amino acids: CASSAGQIVITEAFF. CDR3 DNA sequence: TGTGCCAGCAGCGCGGGACAGATAGTTATAACTGAAGCTTTCTTT.

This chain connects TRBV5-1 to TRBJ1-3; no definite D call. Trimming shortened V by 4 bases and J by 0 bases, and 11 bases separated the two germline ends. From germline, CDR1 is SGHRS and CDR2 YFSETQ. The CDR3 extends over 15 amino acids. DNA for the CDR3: TGCGCCAGCAGCGCGAGGGAGGTCTCTGGAAACACCATATATTTT. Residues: CASSAREVSGNTIYF.

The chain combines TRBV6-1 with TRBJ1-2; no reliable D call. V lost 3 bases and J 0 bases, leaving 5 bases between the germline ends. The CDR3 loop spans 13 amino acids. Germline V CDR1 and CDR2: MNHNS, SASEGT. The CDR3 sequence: CASSDGTNYGYTF. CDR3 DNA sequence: TGTGCCAGCAGTGATGGGACTAACTATGGCTACACCTTC.

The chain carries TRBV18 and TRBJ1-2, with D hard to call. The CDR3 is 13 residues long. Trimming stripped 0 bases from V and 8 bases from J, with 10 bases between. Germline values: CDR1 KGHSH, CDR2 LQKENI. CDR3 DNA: TGTGCCAGCTCACCACCTTCGGGCCTCGGCTACACCTTC. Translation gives CASSPPSGLGYTF. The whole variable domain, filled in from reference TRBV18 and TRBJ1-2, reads NAGVMQNPRHLVRRRGQEARLRCSPMKGHSHVYWYRQLPEEGLKFMVYLQKENIIDESGMPKERFSAEFPKEGPSILRIQQVVRGDSAAYFCASSPPSGLGYTFGSGTRLTVV.

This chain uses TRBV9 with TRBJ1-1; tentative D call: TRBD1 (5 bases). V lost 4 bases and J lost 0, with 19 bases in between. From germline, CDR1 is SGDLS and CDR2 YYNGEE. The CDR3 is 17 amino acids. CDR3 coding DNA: TGTGCCAGCAGCTCTAGCGTCGGGGACCAGATGAACACTGAAGCTTTCTTT. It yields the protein CASSSSVGDQMNTEAFF.

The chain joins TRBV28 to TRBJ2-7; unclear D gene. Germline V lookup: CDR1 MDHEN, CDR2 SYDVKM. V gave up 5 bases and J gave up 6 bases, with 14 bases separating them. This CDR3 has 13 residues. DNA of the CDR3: TGTGCCAGCAGTCCCGTAATCGACGGCGAGCAGTACTTC. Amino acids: CASSPVIDGEQYF.

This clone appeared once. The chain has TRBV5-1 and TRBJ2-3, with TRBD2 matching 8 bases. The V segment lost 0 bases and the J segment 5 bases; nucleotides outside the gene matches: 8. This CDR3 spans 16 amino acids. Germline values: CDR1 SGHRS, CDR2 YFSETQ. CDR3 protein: CASSLEGTSPLDTQYF. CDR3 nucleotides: TGCGCCAGCAGCTTGGAAGGGACTAGTCCCTTAGATACGCAGTATTTT.

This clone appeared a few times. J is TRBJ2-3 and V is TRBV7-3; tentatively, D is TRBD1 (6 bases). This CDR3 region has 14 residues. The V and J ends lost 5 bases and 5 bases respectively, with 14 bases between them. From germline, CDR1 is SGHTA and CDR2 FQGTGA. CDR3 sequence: CASSPNLGGDTQYF. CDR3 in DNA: TGTGCCAGCAGCCCGAACCTAGGGGGAGATACGCAGTATTTT.

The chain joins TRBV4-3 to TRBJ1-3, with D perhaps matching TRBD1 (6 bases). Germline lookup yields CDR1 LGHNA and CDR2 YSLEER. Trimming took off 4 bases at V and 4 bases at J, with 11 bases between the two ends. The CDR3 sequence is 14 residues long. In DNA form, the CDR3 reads TGCGCCAGCAGCCTTAGGACAGCCGGAAACACCATATATTTT. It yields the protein CASSLRTAGNTIYF.

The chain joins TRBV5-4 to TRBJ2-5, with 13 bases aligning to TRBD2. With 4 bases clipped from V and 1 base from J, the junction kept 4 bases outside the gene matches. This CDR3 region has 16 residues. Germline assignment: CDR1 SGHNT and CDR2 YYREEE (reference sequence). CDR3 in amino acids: CASSTTSGRAQETQYF. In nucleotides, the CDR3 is TGTGCCAGCAGCACTACTAGCGGGAGGGCCCAAGAGACCCAGTACTTC.

The CDR3 reads CAISSSSGSSYNEQFF. The CDR3 DNA follows: TGTGCCATCAGTAGTTCTAGCGGGAGCTCCTACAATGAGCAGTTCTTC. The chain has TRBV10-3 and TRBJ2-1, with TRBD2 identical over 10 bases. CDR1 and CDR2 (germline): ENHRY, SYGVKD. The CDR3 contains 16 residues. V shed 5 bases, J shed 0 bases, and the junction held 4 bases outside the gene matches.

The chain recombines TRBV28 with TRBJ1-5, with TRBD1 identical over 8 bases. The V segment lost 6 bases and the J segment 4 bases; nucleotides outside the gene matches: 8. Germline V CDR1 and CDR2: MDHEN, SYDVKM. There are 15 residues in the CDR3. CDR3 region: CASSRRQGLNQPQHF. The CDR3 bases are TGTGCCAGCAGCCGTAGACAGGGGCTTAATCAGCCCCAGCATTTT.

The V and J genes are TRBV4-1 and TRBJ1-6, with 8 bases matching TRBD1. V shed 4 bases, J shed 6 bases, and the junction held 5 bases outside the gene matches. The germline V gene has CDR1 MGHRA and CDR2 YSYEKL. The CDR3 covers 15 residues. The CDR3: CASSLGTGGNSPLHF. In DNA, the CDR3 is TGCGCCAGCAGCCTGGGGACAGGCGGTAATTCACCCCTCCACTTT.

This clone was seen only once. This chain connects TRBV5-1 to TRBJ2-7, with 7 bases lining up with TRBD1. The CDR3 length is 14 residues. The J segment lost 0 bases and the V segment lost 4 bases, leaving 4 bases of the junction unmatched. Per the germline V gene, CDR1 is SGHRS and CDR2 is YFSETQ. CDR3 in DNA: TGCGCCAGCAGCAGCACAGGGGCCTCCTACGAGCAGTACTTC. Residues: CASSSTGASYEQYF.

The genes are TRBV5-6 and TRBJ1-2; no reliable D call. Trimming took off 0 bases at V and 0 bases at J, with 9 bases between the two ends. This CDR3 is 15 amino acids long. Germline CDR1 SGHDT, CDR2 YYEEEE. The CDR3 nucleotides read TGTGCCAGCAGCTTGGCCAGACCTACTAACTATGGCTACACCTTC. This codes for CASSLARPTNYGYTF.

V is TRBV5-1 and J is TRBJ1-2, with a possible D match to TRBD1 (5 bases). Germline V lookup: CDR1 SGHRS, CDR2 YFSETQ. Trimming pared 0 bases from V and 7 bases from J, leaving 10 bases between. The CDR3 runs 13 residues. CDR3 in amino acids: CASSLGQGSGYTF. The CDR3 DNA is TGCGCCAGCAGCTTGGGTCAGGGAAGTGGCTACACCTTC.

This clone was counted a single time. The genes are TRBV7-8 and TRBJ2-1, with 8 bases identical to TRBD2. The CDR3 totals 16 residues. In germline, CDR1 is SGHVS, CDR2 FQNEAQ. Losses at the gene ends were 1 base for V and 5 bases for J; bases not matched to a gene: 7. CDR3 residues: CASSLERTSRNNEQFF. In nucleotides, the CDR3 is TGTGCCAGCAGCTTAGAGCGGACTAGCAGGAACAATGAGCAGTTCTTC.

The CDR3 sequence: CAWRSPGTAYEQYF. The CDR3 nucleotides are TGTGCCTGGAGATCCCCCGGGACAGCCTACGAGCAGTACTTC. This sequence joins TRBV30 and TRBJ2-7; 7 bases fit TRBD1. V lost 3 bases, J lost 2 bases, and 7 bases stayed unmatched. The CDR3 totals 14 residues. CDR1 and CDR2 from the germline V gene are GTSNPN and SVGIG (reference sequence).

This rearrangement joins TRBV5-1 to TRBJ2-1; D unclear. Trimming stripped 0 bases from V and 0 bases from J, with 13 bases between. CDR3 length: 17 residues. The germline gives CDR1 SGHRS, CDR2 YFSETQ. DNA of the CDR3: TGCGCCAGCAGCTTGGAGTCCCCCCCCAGCTCCTACAATGAGCAGTTCTTC. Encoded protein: CASSLESPPSSYNEQFF.

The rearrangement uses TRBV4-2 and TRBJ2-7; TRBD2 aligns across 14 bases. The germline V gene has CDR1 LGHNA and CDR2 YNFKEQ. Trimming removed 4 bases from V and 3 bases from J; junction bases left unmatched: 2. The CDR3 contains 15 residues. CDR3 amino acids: CASSPGTSGSYEQYF. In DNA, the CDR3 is TGTGCCAGCAGCCCTGGGACTAGCGGGAGCTACGAGCAGTACTTC.